Presented here are 23 T cell receptor beta chains from one specimen sequenced in a study of CD8+CD57+ T cells in acquired aplastic anemia. Patients chosen for sequencing had shown CD8+CD57+ cell expansion by flow cytometry. Genomic DNA, the template, was used for profiling of the TCR beta VDJ and CDR3. TCRdb re-derived calls from the reads in MiXCR, one entry per CDR3 protein. Of approximately 250,000 distinct CDR3 sequences in the sample, roughly 82% were seen once. The source material was sorted CD4+, CD8+, or CD8+CD57+ T cells (not recorded which) from PBMCs. These TCRs come from a human donor with aplastic anemia.

The rearrangement uses TRBV7-3 and TRBJ2-5, with D possibly TRBD2 on 5 matching bases. Trimming took 11 bases from V and 0 from J, leaving 16 bases between them. This CDR3 contains 14 residues. CDR1 and CDR2 from the germline V gene are SGHTA and FQGTGA. This CDR3 is CAYGGGTDQETQYF. In DNA, the CDR3 is TGTGCCTACGGCGGAGGCACCGACCAAGAGACCCAGTACTTC.

V usage is TRBV15 and J usage is TRBJ2-7, with D perhaps TRBD1 (5 bases). Trimming stripped 3 bases from V and 1 base from J, with 7 bases between. The CDR3 totals 13 residues. Germline-derived CDR1 and CDR2 are LNHNV and YYDKDF (reference sequence). The CDR3 bases are TGTGCCACCAGCAGGGACACTTCCTACGAGCAGTACTTC. It yields the protein CATSRDTSYEQYF.

With respect to this clonotype: Germline is not matched at one junction end, which may reflect a read error. This chain connects TRBV7-3 to TRBJ2-1; D gene uncertain. The CDR3 totals 15 residues. Germline-derived CDR1 and CDR2 are SGHTA and FQGTGA. The CDR3, as DNA: TGTGCCAGCAGTATAGGTGGCGGCGCCTACAATGCGCAGTTCTTC. It translates to CASSIGGGAYNAQFF.

On this clonotype: Its ends do not fully match the called genes, so a read error is possible. The chain is built from TRBV7-3 and TRBJ2-4, with no clear D. CDR1 and CDR2 from the germline V gene are SGHTA and FQGTGA. The CDR3 is 12 amino acids. Here the CDR3 DNA reads TGTGCCAGCGGAGTAGCTGGGAAGATAGAGCACTTC. This codes for CASGVAGKIEHF. Full variable domain (remainder filled in from reference TRBV7-3 and TRBJ2-4): GAGVSQTPSNKVTEKGKYVELRCDPISGHTALYWYRQSLGQGPEFLIYFQGTGAADDSGLPNDRFFAVRPEGSVSTLKIQRTERGDSAVYLCASGVAGKIEHFGAGTRLSVL.

This clonotype was recorded once. At one of its ends the junction is not consistent with the germline gene, which may arise from a read error. The V gene is TRBV2, the J gene TRBJ1-1, with D unresolved. Germline V gene sequence: CDR1 SNHLY, CDR2 FYNNEI. The CDR3 contains 15 residues. In DNA, the CDR3 is TGTGCCAGCAGTCCATCAGGCGAAGCGCAAGATGTAGCTTCCTTT. Translation gives CASSPSGEAQDVASF.

With regard to this clonotype: The junction does not match germline at one end; this may be a read error. V and J are TRBV7-2 and TRBJ2-5; TRBD2 agrees at 8 bases. Looked up from germline, CDR1 is SGHTA and CDR2 is FQGNSA. The CDR3 spans 14 residues. The CDR3 region is CASSRGGDHRNQPF. As DNA, the CDR3 is TGTGCCAGCAGCCGGGGGGGGGATCACCGCAATCAGCCCTTC.

The chain joins TRBV5-6 to TRBJ1-6; a weak D match, TRBD1 (6 bases). The CDR3 is made up of 14 amino acids. Germline V gene sequence: CDR1 SGHDT, CDR2 YYEEEE. Trimming removed 4 bases at V and 6 bases at J, with 11 bases between. The CDR3 loop reads CASSQGGSNSPLHF. The CDR3 DNA follows: TGTGCCAGCAGCCAAGGGGGGAGTAATTCACCCCTCCACTTT.

This clonotype was observed at least ten times. The rearrangement joins TRBV12-3 or TRBV12-4 to TRBJ2-3; the match to TRBD2 covers 9 bases. CDR3 size: 17 residues. Trimming took 5 bases from V and 1 from J; bases not matched to a gene: 10. The DNA of the CDR3 is TGTGCCAGCAGTCCACCCCATAGCGGGAGAGGCACAGATACGCAGTATTTT. This translates into CASSPPHSGRGTDTQYF.

This clonotype was counted a single time. The chain carries TRBV4-1 and TRBJ2-7, with 8 bases fitting TRBD1. The CDR3 consists of 15 residues. CDR1 MGHRA and CDR2 YSYEKL come from the germline V gene. Losses at the gene ends were 0 bases for V and 2 bases for J; bases not matched to a gene: 3. For the CDR3, the DNA is TGCGCCAGCAGCCAAGACCCAGGGGGCGCCTACGAGCAGTACTTC. Translated, it gives CASSQDPGGAYEQYF.

This clonotype has only a few counts. The genes are TRBV7-8 and TRBJ2-3; D tentatively fits TRBD1 or TRBD2 (5 bases each). The CDR3 length is 13 residues. Trimming took off 8 bases at V and 9 bases at J, with 18 bases between the two ends. Germline V CDR1 and CDR2: SGHVS, FQNEAQ. In DNA, the CDR3 is TGTGCCAGCGGGGACGCGGGCGGAGACACGCAGTATTTT. Protein sequence: CASGDAGGDTQYF.

This clonotype showed up many times. The chain employs TRBV9 and TRBJ2-7; 8 nucleotides line up with TRBD1. The CDR3 contains 15 residues. The trim removed 3 bases at V and 7 bases at J, leaving 12 bases unmatched. Per the germline V gene, CDR1 is SGDLS and CDR2 is YYNGEE. CDR3 coding DNA: TGTGCCAGCAGCGATGCCGGGACAGGCTTTGAAGAGCAGTACTTC. Its translation: CASSDAGTGFEEQYF.

The rearrangement joins TRBV7-9 to TRBJ1-1; D not resolved. The germline V gene encodes CDR1 SEHNR and CDR2 FQNEAQ (reference sequence). CDR3 length equals 11 residues. The ends were cut back, 3 bases at V and 7 bases at J, with 6 bases in the middle. Here the CDR3 reads CASSFKSEAFF. The CDR3 coding sequence is TGTGCCAGCAGCTTTAAAAGTGAAGCTTTCTTT.

There are many counts of this clonotype. This chain connects TRBV5-4 to TRBJ2-7; 9 nucleotides match TRBD2. The CDR3 is 14 residues long. V lost 2 bases, J lost 2 bases, and 2 bases stayed unmatched. The germline V gene encodes CDR1 SGHNT and CDR2 YYREEE (reference sequence). CDR3 amino acids: CASSFGTSPYEQYV. The DNA of the CDR3 is TGTGCCAGCAGCTTTGGGACTAGCCCCTACGAGCAGTACGTC.

The chain employs TRBV5-1 and TRBJ1-1; no reliable D call. Germline V lookup: CDR1 SGHRS, CDR2 YFSETQ. V was clipped by 0 bases and J by 3 bases, with 12 bases between them. The CDR3 runs 15 residues. The CDR3 DNA is TGCGCCAGCAGCTTGGGACTACCTGACGACACTGAAGCTTTCTTT. The encoded protein is CASSLGLPDDTEAFF. The full variable domain, rest sourced from reference TRBV5-1 and TRBJ1-1, is KAGVTQTPRYLIKTRGQQVTLSCSPISGHRSVSWYQQTPGQGLQFLFEYFSETQRNKGNFPGRFSGRQFSNSRSEMNVSTLELGDSALYLCASSLGLPDDTEAFFGQGTRLTVV.

This clonotype showed up just a few times. In nucleotides, the CDR3 is TGTGCCAGCAGCTTTACTAGCGGGAGGGAGGAGCAGTACGTC. Translated, it gives CASSFTSGREEQYV. V is TRBV5-8 and J is TRBJ2-7, with 13 bases fitting TRBD2. V was pared by 2 bases and J by 7 bases, with 3 bases of the junction left unmatched. This CDR3 is 14 amino acids long. CDR1 is SGHTS and CDR2 is YDEGEE in the germline V gene.

The chain is built from TRBV9 and TRBJ1-1; D not resolved. Per the germline V gene, CDR1 is SGDLS and CDR2 is YYNGEE. Trimming took off 5 bases at V and 11 bases at J, with 25 bases between the two ends. CDR3 length: 15 amino acids. The CDR3 nucleotides are TGTGCCAGCAGAGTATCAGGCGGAGGGCAAGATGTCGCTTTCTTT. It codes for CASRVSGGGQDVAFF.

V gene TRBV2 combines with J gene TRBJ2-3; tentatively, D is TRBD1 or TRBD2 (5 bases each). Germline CDR1 and CDR2: SNHLY and FYNNEI. With 6 bases removed from V and 15 bases from J, the gap between germline ends came to 28 bases. The CDR3 sequence is 15 residues long. This CDR3 is CASRDGTTDMQYFYF. Written as DNA, the CDR3 is TGTGCCAGCAGGGACGGGACCACAGATATGCAGTATTTTTATTTT.

V and J are TRBV4-2 and TRBJ1-4; D call uncertain. Germline values: CDR1 LGHNA, CDR2 YNFKEQ. The CDR3 totals 15 residues. V was trimmed by 1 base and J by 5 bases, leaving 11 bases between them. Here the CDR3 reads CASSQVSAANEKLFF. For the CDR3, the DNA is TGTGCCAGCAGCCAAGTGTCGGCAGCGAATGAAAAACTGTTTTTT.

The rearrangement uses TRBV10-3 and TRBJ1-6, with a possible D match to TRBD1 (5 bases). V was clipped by 9 bases and J by 5 bases, with 11 bases between them. Germline CDR1 and CDR2: ENHRY and SYGVKD. The CDR3 spans 13 residues. The CDR3 region has the DNA TGTGCCATGGGACCAGGTGATAATTCACCCCTCCACTTT. Encoded protein: CAMGPGDNSPLHF.

The V call is TRBV2, the J call TRBJ1-1, with a tentative D call TRBD1 (5 bases). CDR1 is SNHLY, CDR2 FYNNEI, per germline. Trimming took off 5 bases at V and 10 bases at J, with 20 bases between the two ends. CDR3 size: 14 residues. The CDR3 region has the DNA TGTGCCAGCAGTAAATTTTCCTCTCAGGGTCCAGCTTTCTTT. Encoded protein: CASSKFSSQGPAFF.

Remarks on this clonotype: This could be a read error, since a much larger clone is one nucleotide away. The V gene is TRBV15, the J gene TRBJ2-3; TRBD1 or TRBD2 may be the D gene (5 bases each). Judging by the DNA end, TRBJ2-7 fits better; the J call may be wrong. The CDR3 runs to 14 residues. Per the germline V gene, CDR1 is LNHNV and CDR2 is YYDKDF (reference sequence). The CDR3 sequence is CATSVRGLAYTQYF. The CDR3 DNA reads as TGTGCCACCAGCGTCCGGGGCCTAGCCTATACGCAGTACTTC.

The V call is TRBV15, the J call TRBJ2-7; TRBD1 matches at 9 bases. CDR1 is LNHNV and CDR2 is YYDKDF in the germline V gene (reference sequence). CDR3 length equals 16 residues. J lost 3 bases, V lost 0 bases, and 6 bases had no gene match. CDR3 sequence reads: CATSREAGTGNYEQYF. For the CDR3, the DNA is TGTGCCACCAGCAGAGAGGCTGGGACAGGGAACTACGAGCAGTACTTC. The variable domain in full, with the rest retrieved from reference TRBV15 and TRBJ2-7, is DAMVIQNPRYQVTQFGKPVTLSCSQTLNHNVMYWYQQKSSQAPKLLFHYYDKDFNNEADTPDNFQSRRPNTSFCFLDIRSPGLGDTAMYLCATSREAGTGNYEQYFGPGTRLTVT.

V gene TRBV6-5 combines with J gene TRBJ2-7; TRBD1 might be the D (6 bases). The J call is uncertain, as TRBJ2-3 better fits the DNA end. The CDR3 consists of 12 residues. Germline assignment: CDR1 MNHEY and CDR2 SVGAGI. CDR3 nucleotide sequence: TGTGCCAGCAGTCACCAGGGGGATACGCAGTATTTT. Translating it yields CASSHQGDTQYF.